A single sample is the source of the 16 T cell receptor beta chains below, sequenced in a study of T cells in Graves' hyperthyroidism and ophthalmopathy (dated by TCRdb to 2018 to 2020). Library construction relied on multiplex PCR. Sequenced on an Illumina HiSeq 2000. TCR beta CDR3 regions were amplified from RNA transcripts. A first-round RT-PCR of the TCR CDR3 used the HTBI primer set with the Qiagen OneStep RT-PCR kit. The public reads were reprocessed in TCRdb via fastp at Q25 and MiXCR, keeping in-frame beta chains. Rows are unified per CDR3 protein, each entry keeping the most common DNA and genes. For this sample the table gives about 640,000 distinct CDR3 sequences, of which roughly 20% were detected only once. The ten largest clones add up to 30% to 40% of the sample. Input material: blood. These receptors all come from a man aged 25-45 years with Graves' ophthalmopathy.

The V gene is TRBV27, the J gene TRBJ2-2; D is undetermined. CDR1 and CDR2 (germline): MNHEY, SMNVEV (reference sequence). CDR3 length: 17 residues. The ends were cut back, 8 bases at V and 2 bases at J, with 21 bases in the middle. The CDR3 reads CASGYQGEVENTGELFF. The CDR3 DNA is TGTGCCAGCGGGTACCAAGGCGAGGTTGAAAACACCGGGGAGCTGTTTTTT.

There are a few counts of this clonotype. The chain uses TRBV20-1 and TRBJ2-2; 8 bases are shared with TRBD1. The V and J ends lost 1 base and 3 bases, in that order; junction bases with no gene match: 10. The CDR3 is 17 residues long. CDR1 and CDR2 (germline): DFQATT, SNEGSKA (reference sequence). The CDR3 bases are TGCAGTGCTAGAGCTCCCTGGACAGGGTACCACACCGGGGAGCTGTTTTTT. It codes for CSARAPWTGYHTGELFF.

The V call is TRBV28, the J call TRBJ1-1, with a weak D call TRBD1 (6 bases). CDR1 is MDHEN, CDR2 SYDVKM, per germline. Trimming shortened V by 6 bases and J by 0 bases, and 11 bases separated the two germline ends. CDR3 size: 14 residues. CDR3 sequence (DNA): TGTGCCAGCAGCGTAACAGGGATGAACACTGAAGCTTTCTTT. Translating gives CASSVTGMNTEAFF.

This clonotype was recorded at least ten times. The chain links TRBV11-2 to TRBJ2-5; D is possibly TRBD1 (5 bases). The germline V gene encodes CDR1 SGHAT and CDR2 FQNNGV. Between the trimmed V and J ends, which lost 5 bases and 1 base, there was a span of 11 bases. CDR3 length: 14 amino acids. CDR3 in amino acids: CASSPNDSQETQYF. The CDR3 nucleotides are TGTGCCAGCAGCCCGAATGACAGCCAAGAGACCCAGTACTTC.

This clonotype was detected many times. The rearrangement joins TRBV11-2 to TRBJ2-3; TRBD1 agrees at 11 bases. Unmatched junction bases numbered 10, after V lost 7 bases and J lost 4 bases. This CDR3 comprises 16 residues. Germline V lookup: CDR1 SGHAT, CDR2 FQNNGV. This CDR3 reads CASTHPGTGGSDTQYF. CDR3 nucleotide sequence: TGTGCCAGCACCCATCCCGGGACAGGGGGGTCAGATACGCAGTATTTT.

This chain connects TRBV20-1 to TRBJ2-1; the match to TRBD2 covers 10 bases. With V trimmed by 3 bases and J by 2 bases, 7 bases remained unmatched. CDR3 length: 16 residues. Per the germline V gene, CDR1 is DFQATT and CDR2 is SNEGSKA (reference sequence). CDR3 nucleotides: TGCAGTGCTAGGGACACTAGCGGGAAGGCCTACAATGAGCAGTTCTTC. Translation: CSARDTSGKAYNEQFF.

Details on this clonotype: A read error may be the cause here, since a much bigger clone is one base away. The CDR3 coding sequence is TGTGCCAGCAGTTACGGCTTTGGAGAAGATAGCAATCAGCCCCAGCGTTTT. Protein sequence: CASSYGFGEDSNQPQRF. The rearrangement joins TRBV6-2 or TRBV6-3 to TRBJ1-5; D gene unclear. The germline CDR1 and CDR2 sequences are MNHEY and SVGEGT. This CDR3 spans 17 amino acids.

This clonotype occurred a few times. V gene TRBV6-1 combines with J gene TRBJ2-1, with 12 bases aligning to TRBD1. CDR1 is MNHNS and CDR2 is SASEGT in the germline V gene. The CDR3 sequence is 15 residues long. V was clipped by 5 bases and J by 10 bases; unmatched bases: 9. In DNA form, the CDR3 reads TGTGCCAGCAGTAGCTCCGGGACAGGGGGCCTCGAGCAGTTCTTC. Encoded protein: CASSSSGTGGLEQFF.

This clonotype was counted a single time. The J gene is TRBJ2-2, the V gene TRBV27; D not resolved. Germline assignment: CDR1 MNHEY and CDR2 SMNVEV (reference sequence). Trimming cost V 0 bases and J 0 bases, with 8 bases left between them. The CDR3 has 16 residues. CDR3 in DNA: TGTGCCAGCAGTTTATCGAAGCAATCGAACACCGGGGAGCTGTTTTTT. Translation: CASSLSKQSNTGELFF.

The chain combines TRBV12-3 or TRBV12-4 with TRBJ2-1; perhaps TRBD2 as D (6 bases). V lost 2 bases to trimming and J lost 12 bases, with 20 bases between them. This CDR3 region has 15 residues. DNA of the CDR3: TGTGCCAGCAGTTTAAATGCGGGGCAAAGGGGAGTGCAGTTCTTC. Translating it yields CASSLNAGQRGVQFF.

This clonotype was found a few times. The CDR3 spells CASSEDRGLTGELFF. The CDR3 DNA is TGCGCCAGCAGTGAAGACAGGGGGCTTACCGGGGAGCTGTTTTTT. This sequence joins TRBV10-1 and TRBJ2-2; 10 positions agree with TRBD1. Germline loops: CDR1 WNHNN, CDR2 SYGVQD (reference sequence). Trimming cost V 3 bases and J 5 bases; bases outside gene matches: 3. This CDR3 has 15 residues.

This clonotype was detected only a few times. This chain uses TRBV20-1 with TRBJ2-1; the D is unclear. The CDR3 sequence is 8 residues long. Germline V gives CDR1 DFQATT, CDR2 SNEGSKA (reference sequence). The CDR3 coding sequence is TGCAGAGTAGATGAGCAGTTCTTC. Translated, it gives CRVDEQFF.

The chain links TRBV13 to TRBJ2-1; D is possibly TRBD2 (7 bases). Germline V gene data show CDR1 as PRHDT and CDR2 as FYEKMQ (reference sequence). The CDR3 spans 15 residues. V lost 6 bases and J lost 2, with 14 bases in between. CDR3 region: CASSSAGAPYNEQFF. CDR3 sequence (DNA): TGTGCCAGCAGTTCCGCGGGGGCGCCCTACAATGAGCAGTTCTTC.

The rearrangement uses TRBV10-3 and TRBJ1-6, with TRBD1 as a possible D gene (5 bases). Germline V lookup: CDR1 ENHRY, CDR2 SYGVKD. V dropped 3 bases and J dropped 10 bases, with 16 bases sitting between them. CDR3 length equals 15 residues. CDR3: CAISDRLGEGSPLHF. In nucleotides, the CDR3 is TGTGCCATCAGTGATCGGTTGGGGGAGGGATCACCCCTCCACTTT.

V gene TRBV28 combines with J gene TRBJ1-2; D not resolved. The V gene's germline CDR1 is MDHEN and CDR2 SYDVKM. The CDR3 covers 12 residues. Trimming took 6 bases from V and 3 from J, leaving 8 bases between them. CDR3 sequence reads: CASRKNHYGYTF. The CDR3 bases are TGTGCCAGCAGGAAAAACCACTATGGCTACACCTTC.

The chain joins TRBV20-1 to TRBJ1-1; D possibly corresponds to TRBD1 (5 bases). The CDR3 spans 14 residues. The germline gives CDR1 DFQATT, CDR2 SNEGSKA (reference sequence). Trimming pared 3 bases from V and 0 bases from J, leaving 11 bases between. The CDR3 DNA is TGCAGTGCTAGGAGTGGACAAATGAACACTGAAGCTTTCTTT. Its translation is CSARSGQMNTEAFF.